The 3 T cell receptor beta chains below come from one sample, sequenced in a study of CD8 T cells in Susac syndrome. It was with random hexamers that 0.5 to 1 ug RNA was reverse transcribed. In TCRdb, the immunoSEQ multiplex PCR reads were re-called with MiXCR into one record per CDR3 protein. The sample shows about 170,000 distinct CDR3 sequences, over 85% of them seen only once. Sequencing was performed on CD4+ T cells from PBMCs. These receptors all stem from a human donor with multiple sclerosis.

The chain combines TRBV5-4 with TRBJ2-5, with 11 bases aligning to TRBD1. V lost 5 bases and J lost 1; bases outside the gene matches: 7. The CDR3 is 16 amino acids. The germline V gene encodes CDR1 SGHNT and CDR2 YYREEE (reference sequence). The CDR3, as DNA: TGTGCCAGCAGAACCGGGACAGGGGGTTTCCAAGAGACCCAGTACTTC. This codes for CASRTGTGGFQETQYF.

The rearrangement uses TRBV27 and TRBJ2-7; possibly TRBD1 or TRBD2 for D (6 bases each). CDR1 and CDR2 (germline): MNHEY, SMNVEV (reference sequence). This CDR3 has 16 residues. Trimming shortened V by 6 bases and J by 2 bases, and 20 bases separated the two germline ends. The DNA of the CDR3 is TGTGCCAGCAGCCCACGGGGCCCGGGGGCGGCCTACGAGCAGTACTTC. This gives the protein CASSPRGPGAAYEQYF.

The rearrangement joins TRBV9 to TRBJ2-5, with 11 bases aligning to TRBD1. The V gene's germline CDR1 is SGDLS and CDR2 YYNGEE. CDR3 length equals 15 residues. The junction had 3 bases not matched to a gene; V was cut back by 0 bases and J by 5 bases. CDR3 nucleotides: TGTGCCAGCAGCGTAGGGACAGGGGGCGTGGAGACCCAGTACTTC. Residues: CASSVGTGGVETQYF. Together with reference TRBV9 and TRBJ2-5, the CDR3 gives the full variable domain: DSGVTQTPKHLITATGQRVTLRCSPRSGDLSVYWYQQSLDQGLQFLIQYYNGEERAKGNILERFSAQQFPDLHSELNLSSLELGDSALYFCASSVGTGGVETQYFGPGTRLLVL.